Presented here are 20 T cell receptor beta chains from one specimen sequenced in a study of early T cells in non-severe SARS-CoV-2 infection (dated by TCRdb to 2020 to 2023). Preparation of the library involved 5' RACE. Instrument on record: NextSeq 500. TCRdb reanalyzed the raw reads on its own, using fastp at Q25 for trimming and MiXCR for clone calling, and kept in-frame beta chains. One record per CDR3 amino acid sequence lists the most common genes and DNA. The sample yields 110,000 or so distinct CDR3 sequences; around 10% were counted once. Approximately 3.1% of the sample is held by the ten biggest clonotypes. What was sequenced was whole blood. Receptors originate from an adult who was a healthcare worker with PCR-confirmed SARS-CoV-2 infection or an uninfected control (not recorded which).

This clonotype was observed at least ten times. This chain connects TRBV24-1 to TRBJ2-3, with 11 bases fitting TRBD2. This CDR3 contains 17 residues. The ends lost 4 bases at V and 3 bases at J; junction bases unmatched: 8. Germline lookup yields CDR1 KGHDR and CDR2 SFDVKD. The CDR3 bases are TGTGCCACCAGTGACTCCTCTAGCGGGGGGCCGACAGATACGCAGTATTTT. It yields the protein CATSDSSSGGPTDTQYF.

The table lists this clonotype with a few counts. The DNA for the CDR3 is TGTGCCAGCTCACCACCGGAACTAGCTGAGACCCAGTACTTC. This sequence encodes CASSPPELAETQYF. The V call is TRBV18, the J call TRBJ2-5, with D possibly matching TRBD2 (6 bases). The V gene lost 0 bases and the J gene lost 5 bases, with 10 bases spanning the gap. CDR1 and CDR2 from the germline V gene are KGHSH and LQKENI. The CDR3 contains 14 residues.

There are many counts of this clonotype. The chain couples TRBV12-3 or TRBV12-4 to TRBJ2-7; possible D gene TRBD1, 5 bases. Trimming cost V 6 bases and J 2 bases, with 14 bases left between them. This CDR3 spans 14 amino acids. CDR3 loop: CASRSRQRTYEQYF. As DNA, the CDR3 is TGTGCCAGCAGATCCCGACAGCGAACCTACGAGCAGTACTTC.

Many counts were recorded for this clonotype. The chain links TRBV4-1 to TRBJ2-4; D unresolved. The CDR3 is 15 amino acids. V gave up 1 base and J gave up 5 bases, with 12 bases separating them. Germline CDR1 is MGHRA and CDR2 is YSYEKL. The CDR3 loop is CASSQVSQDQNIQYF. The CDR3 DNA reads as TGCGCCAGCAGCCAAGTCAGTCAAGACCAAAACATTCAGTACTTC.

The rearrangement links TRBV28 to TRBJ2-7, with D perhaps matching TRBD1 or TRBD2 (5 bases each). Trimming removed 6 bases from V and 2 bases from J, with 20 bases in between. The CDR3 has 16 amino acids. Germline V CDR1 and CDR2: MDHEN, SYDVKM. CDR3 DNA sequence: TGTGCCAGCAGAGAATACGGGACGCCCCCTCCCTACGAGCAGTACTTC. As protein: CASREYGTPPPYEQYF. The full variable domain, rest sourced from reference TRBV28 and TRBJ2-7, is DVKVTQSSRYLVKRTGEKVFLECVQDMDHENMFWYRQDPGLGLRLIYFSYDVKMKEKGDIPEGYSVSREKKERFSLILESASTNQTSMYLCASREYGTPPPYEQYFGPGTRLTVT.

This clonotype was recorded many times. CDR3 sequence reads: CASSASGTSAADTQYF. The CDR3 nucleotides are TGTGCCAGCAGTGCTTCTGGGACTAGCGCGGCAGATACGCAGTATTTT. V usage is TRBV6-5 and J usage is TRBJ2-3; 10 bases agree with TRBD2. The CDR3 is made up of 16 amino acids. Germline V lookup: CDR1 MNHEY, CDR2 SVGAGI. Trimming cost V 5 bases and J 4 bases; bases outside gene matches: 9.

This clonotype was detected only a few times. The genes are TRBV11-2 and TRBJ1-4; D ambiguous. This CDR3 has 15 amino acids. V lost 5 bases and J 0 bases, leaving 10 bases between the germline ends. Germline loops: CDR1 SGHAT, CDR2 FQNNGV. CDR3 sequence reads: CASSPGRSTNEKLFF. The CDR3 coding sequence is TGTGCCAGCAGCCCCGGACGGTCAACTAATGAAAAACTGTTTTTT.

V gene TRBV28 combines with J gene TRBJ1-4; no reliable D call. Looked up from germline, CDR1 is MDHEN and CDR2 is SYDVKM. This CDR3 has 13 amino acids. Trimming removed 9 bases from V and 2 bases from J, with 10 bases in between. The CDR3 here is CASNAATNEKLFF. The CDR3 DNA reads TGTGCCAGTAATGCAGCGACTAATGAAAAACTGTTTTTT.

J is TRBJ2-2 and V is TRBV11-3; 7 nucleotides match TRBD1. V shed 5 bases and J 0 bases; nucleotides not matched to a gene: 3. This CDR3 contains 15 residues. The germline V gene has CDR1 SGHNT and CDR2 YENEEA. CDR3 region: CASSLQGTNTGELFF. DNA for the CDR3: TGTGCCAGCAGCCTACAGGGGACGAACACCGGGGAGCTGTTTTTT.

The V and J genes are TRBV20-1 and TRBJ2-1, with 10 positions matching TRBD2. There are 16 residues in the CDR3. CDR1 and CDR2 from the germline V gene are DFQATT and SNEGSKA (reference sequence). V lost 0 bases, J lost 9 bases, and 11 bases stayed unmatched. CDR3 DNA sequence: TGCAGTGCTAGAGATTTTAAACTAGCGGGGTCGGGTGAGCAGTTCTTC. Amino acid sequence: CSARDFKLAGSGEQFF.

This clonotype was seen a handful of times. V usage is TRBV5-1 and J usage is TRBJ1-5; no definite D call. Deletions cut 0 bases from V and 4 bases from J, with 5 bases between. Germline V gene lookup returns CDR1 SGHRS and CDR2 YFSETQ. The CDR3 loop spans 13 amino acids. In DNA, the CDR3 is TGCGCCAGCAGCTTGGAGGTGAATCAGCCCCAGCATTTT. This sequence encodes CASSLEVNQPQHF.

The rearrangement joins TRBV10-3 to TRBJ2-7; 11 nucleotides line up with TRBD1. This CDR3 has 15 residues. The germline V gene encodes CDR1 ENHRY and CDR2 SYGVKD. Unmatched junction bases numbered 10, after V lost 6 bases and J lost 6 bases. Here the CDR3 reads CAIRTDRGPTGEQYF. The CDR3 DNA reads TGTGCCATCAGGACGGACAGGGGGCCGACTGGCGAGCAGTACTTC.

This clonotype has only a few counts. This sequence joins TRBV28 and TRBJ2-7; unclear D gene. Per the germline V gene, CDR1 is MDHEN and CDR2 is SYDVKM. The CDR3 is 11 amino acids. V was cut by 3 bases and J by 6 bases, with 6 bases left in between. The CDR3 DNA reads TGTGCCAGCAGTTTTCGAGGCGAGCAGTACTTC. Its protein is CASSFRGEQYF.

This sequence joins TRBV24-1 and TRBJ2-1; a possible D gene is TRBD2 (6 bases). Looked up from germline, CDR1 is KGHDR and CDR2 is SFDVKD. Trimming shortened V by 8 bases and J by 5 bases, and 15 bases separated the two germline ends. CDR3 length equals 14 residues. DNA for the CDR3: TGTGCCACCACCGCCGGGGGATTTGACAATGAGCAGTTCTTC. This translates into CATTAGGFDNEQFF.

A remark on this clonotype: The junction shows a germline mismatch at one end, possibly a read error. The CDR3 here is CASSLAPRRTSGRLVF. The CDR3 DNA reads TGTGCCAGCAGCTTAGCACCGCGGAGGACTAGCGGGAGGTTGGTCTTC. V and J are TRBV7-9 and TRBJ2-1; 14 bases fit TRBD2. The germline V gene has CDR1 SEHNR and CDR2 FQNEAQ (reference sequence). The CDR3 spans 16 residues.

CDR3 DNA sequence: TGTGCCAGTACCCGAGGACTTTCGAGCTCCTACAATGAGCAGTTCTTC. Protein: CASTRGLSSSYNEQFF. The chain joins TRBV19 to TRBJ2-1; possibly TRBD2 for D (5 bases). In germline, CDR1 is LNHDA, CDR2 SQIVND (reference sequence). The CDR3 runs to 16 residues. The V end lost 7 bases, the J end lost 0 bases, and 16 bases lay between the germline ends. Together with reference TRBV19 and TRBJ2-1, the CDR3 gives the full variable domain: DGGITQSPKYLFRKEGQNVTLSCEQNLNHDAMYWYRQDPGQGLRLIYYSQIVNDFQKGDIAEGYSVSREKKESFPLTVTSAQKNPTAFYLCASTRGLSSSYNEQFFGPGTRLTVL.

Many counts were recorded for this clonotype. The chain is built from TRBV7-9 and TRBJ2-5, with D unresolved. In germline, CDR1 is SEHNR, CDR2 FQNEAQ (reference sequence). This CDR3 is built from 15 residues. Trimming removed 1 base from V and 5 bases from J, with 14 bases in between. As DNA, the CDR3 is TGTGCCAGCAGCTTAGGGTGGCTGAGTACGGAGACCCAGTACTTC. It translates to CASSLGWLSTETQYF.

This clonotype came up a few times. The chain is built from TRBV3-1 and TRBJ2-2; D is undetermined. Germline CDR1 and CDR2: LGHDT and YNNKEL (reference sequence). Between the trimmed V and J ends, which lost 1 base and 4 bases, there was a span of 10 bases. The CDR3 runs to 15 residues. The CDR3 nucleotides read TGTGCCAGCAGCCAAGGCCCGGGCACCACCGGGGAGCTGTTTTTT. This translates into CASSQGPGTTGELFF. Complete variable domain (other parts from reference TRBV3-1 and TRBJ2-2): DTAVSQTPKYLVTQMGNDKSIKCEQNLGHDTMYWYKQDSKKFLKIMFSYNNKELIINETVPNRFSPKSPDKAHLNLHINSLELGDSAVYFCASSQGPGTTGELFFGEGSRLTVL.

Of note for this clonotype: Possible read error: a much larger clone is one base away. This rearrangement joins TRBV7-3 to TRBJ2-3, with TRBD2 matching over 10 bases. The trim removed 6 bases at V and 2 bases at J, leaving 5 bases unmatched. The germline V gene encodes CDR1 SGHTA and CDR2 FQGTGA. This CDR3 has 15 residues. The DNA of the CDR3 is TGTGCCAGCAGGTTGACTAGCGGGTACACAGATACGCAGTATTTT. Translated, it gives CASRLTSGYTDTQYF.

This clonotype appeared many times. The chain employs TRBV25-1 and TRBJ1-2; possible D gene TRBD1, 6 bases. Germline CDR1 reads MGHDK; CDR2 reads SYGVNS. CDR3 length: 13 residues. V was shortened by 6 bases and J by 8 bases, with 16 bases between the two germline ends. The CDR3 loop is CASSGARGGGYTF. CDR3 DNA sequence: TGTGCCAGCAGCGGGGCCAGGGGAGGAGGCTACACCTTC.